This is a list of T cell receptor beta chains from one sample in a study of blood T cell repertoires in COVID-19. Generated by immunoSEQ multiplex PCR, the TCRdb table keeps only in-frame clones and is missing some. Counted here are more than 60,000 clones, around 91% occurring once; the ten biggest clones make up roughly 6%. Sequencing used peripheral blood. These receptors all stem from a human donor in a cohort sampled during active COVID-19. Each CDR3 is given with its conserved first and last residue. D genes are given only for firm matches. Clone size is stated in some rows and not others, as once, few, many or a class when expanded.

CDR3 | DNA | D | length | size | J | V
CASSLGLASGTQYF | TGTGCCAGCAGCTTAGGGCTAGCCTCAGGGACCCAGTACTTC | . | 14 | once | TRBJ2-5 | TRBV7-9
CASSEAGGDTEAFF | TGTGCCAGCAGTGAAGCCGGAGGGGACACTGAAGCTTTCTTT | . | 14 | . | TRBJ1-1 | TRBV6-1
CASIPRGGSRSPLHF | TGTGCCAGCATCCCCCGGGGAGGGTCTCGATCACCCCTCCACTTT | . | 15 | . | TRBJ1-6 | TRBV7-2
CASSRTSGANTGELFF | TGTGCCAGCAGCCGAACTAGCGGGGCTAACACCGGGGAGCTGTTTTTT | TRBD2 | 16 | once | TRBJ2-2 | TRBV6-2/TRBV6-3
CATQTGGNEKLFF | TGTGCCACCCAGACAGGGGGGAATGAAAAACTGTTTTTT | TRBD1 | 13 | . | TRBJ1-4 | TRBV10-3
CASSLVRRAGTGELFF | TGTGCCAGCAGCTTAGTCCGGCGGGCCGGCACCGGGGAGCTGTTTTTT | . | 16 | . | TRBJ2-2 | TRBV7-3
CASSMTGSSYEQYF | TGTGCCAGCTCAATGACAGGGTCCTCCTACGAGCAGTACTTC | TRBD1 | 14 | . | TRBJ2-7 | TRBV18
CASSLGQGKTQYF | TGTGCCAGCAGCCTCGGACAGGGTAAGACCCAGTACTTC | TRBD1 | 13 | . | TRBJ2-5 | TRBV5-8
CASSYAGLAYEQFF | TGTGCCAGCAGTTACGCGGGACTAGCGTACGAGCAGTTCTTC | TRBD2 | 14 | . | TRBJ2-1 | TRBV6-2/TRBV6-3
CATRVEGGGGNQPQHF | TGTGCCACCAGGGTTGAAGGGGGCGGAGGAAATCAGCCCCAGCATTTT | TRBD1 | 16 | few | TRBJ1-5 | TRBV15
CASPRAYGYTF | TGTGCCAGCCCGAGGGCCTATGGCTACACCTTC | . | 11 | . | TRBJ1-2 | TRBV2
CASSLSEAAQETQYF | TGTGCCAGCAGCTTATCCGAGGCAGCCCAAGAGACCCAGTACTTC | . | 15 | . | TRBJ2-5 | TRBV7-9
CASSLQGILNTGELFF | TGTGCCAGCAGCTTACAGGGAATATTGAACACCGGGGAGCTGTTTTTT | . | 16 | . | TRBJ2-2 | TRBV7-3
CASSRRYNEQFF | TGTGCCAGTTCCCGGCGGTACAATGAGCAGTTCTTC | . | 12 | . | TRBJ2-1 | TRBV19
CASSVGLISNQPQHF | TGTGCCAGCAGCGTGGGACTCATTAGCAATCAGCCCCAGCATTTT | . | 15 | once | TRBJ1-5 | TRBV5-6
CASSYIGGTGELFF | TGTGCCAGCAGTTACATAGGGGGCACCGGGGAGCTGTTTTTT | . | 14 | . | TRBJ2-2 | TRBV6-6
CASSALYEQYF | TGTGCCAGCAGTGCCCTCTACGAGCAGTACTTC | . | 11 | few | TRBJ2-7 | TRBV25-1
CASSQRGGGNEQFF | TGCGCCAGCAGTCAACGGGGCGGGGGTAATGAGCAGTTCTTC | TRBD2 | 14 | . | TRBJ2-1 | TRBV23-1
CASSSPGQGPYF | TGTGCCAGCAGTTCGCCGGGACAGGGCCCGTACTTC | TRBD1 | 12 | . | TRBJ2-5 | TRBV6-6
CASSQEGGRQGGKLFF | TGCGCCAGCAGCCAAGAGGGGGGAAGACAGGGAGGAAAACTGTTTTTT | TRBD1 | 16 | . | TRBJ1-4 | TRBV4-3
CASSLATGSSEAFF | TGCGCCAGCAGCTTGGCGACAGGGTCCTCTGAAGCTTTCTTT | TRBD1 | 14 | . | TRBJ1-1 | TRBV5-1
CASSQRQGAATEAFF | TGTGCCAGCAGCCAACGACAGGGGGCAGCTACTGAAGCTTTCTTT | TRBD1 | 15 | . | TRBJ1-1 | TRBV7-2
CASSYQLLGAHSNQPQHF | TGTGCCAGCAGTTACCAACTCCTGGGGGCCCATAGCAATCAGCCCCAGCATTTT | . | 18 | . | TRBJ1-5 | TRBV6-2/TRBV6-3
CASSKVGDRGDQNTEAFF | TGTGCCAGCAGCAAAGTGGGGGACAGGGGCGACCAGAACACTGAAGCTTTCTTT | . | 18 | . | TRBJ1-1 | TRBV21-1
CASSLNGGVIYGYTF | TGTGCCAGCAGTTTGAACGGGGGGGTAATCTATGGCTACACCTTC | . | 15 | . | TRBJ1-2 | TRBV27
CASSDQRRTGVNTGELFF | TGTGCCAGCAGTGATCAGCGGCGGACAGGGGTGAACACCGGGGAGCTGTTTTTT | TRBD1 | 18 | . | TRBJ2-2 | TRBV25-1
CASAAYGEQFF | TGCGCCAGCGCCGCTTACGGTGAGCAGTTCTTC | . | 11 | . | TRBJ2-1 | TRBV4-3
CASSPALSTGFSTDTQYF | TGTGCCAGCAGCCCTGCCTTATCGACAGGGTTCAGCACAGATACGCAGTATTTT | TRBD1 | 18 | . | TRBJ2-3 | TRBV5-8
CSVGGRLGETQYF | TGCAGCGTTGGGGGGCGTCTTGGAGAGACCCAGTACTTC | . | 13 | . | TRBJ2-5 | TRBV29-1
CASSLAGGSNEQFF | TGTGCCAGCAGCTTAGCCGGAGGGTCAAATGAGCAGTTCTTC | . | 14 | . | TRBJ2-1 | TRBV7-3
CASSTGGQETQYF | TGTGCCAGCTCAACCGGGGGTCAAGAGACCCAGTACTTC | . | 13 | once | TRBJ2-5 | TRBV7-2
CASSQEVGQNSPLHF | TGCGCCAGCAGCCAAGAGGTGGGACAAAATTCACCCCTCCACTTT | . | 15 | few | TRBJ1-6 | TRBV4-3
CASSSPQGATEAFF | TGTGCCAGCAGTTCTCCCCAGGGTGCAACTGAAGCTTTCTTT | . | 14 | few | TRBJ1-1 | TRBV27
CSASRNYEQYF | TGCAGTGCTAGCAGAAATTACGAGCAGTACTTC | . | 11 | few | TRBJ2-7 | TRBV20-1
CATSDDPGTGLEELFF | TGTGCCACCAGTGATGATCCCGGGACAGGGTTGGAGGAGCTGTTTTTT | TRBD1 | 16 | . | TRBJ2-2 | TRBV24-1
CATRENPGTNYGYTF | TGTGCCACCAGAGAGAATCCGGGTACTAACTATGGCTACACCTTC | . | 15 | . | TRBJ1-2 | TRBV15
CASSVQGASGEQYF | TGTGCCAGCAGTGTCCAGGGGGCATCTGGCGAGCAGTACTTC | TRBD1 | 14 | . | TRBJ2-7 | TRBV2